The sequence of this TCR beta chain was determined in a study of T cells in Graves' hyperthyroidism and ophthalmopathy. RNA transcripts were the template for amplifying TCR beta CDR3 regions. Using the HTBI primer set, a first-round RT-PCR was run on the TCR CDR3. One entry per CDR3 protein, called by TCRdb with MiXCR from the multiplex PCR reads. The sample shows about 640,000 distinct CDR3 sequences, under 25% of them seen only once. This clonotype showed up just a few times. The receptor comes from a man aged 30 to 39 with Graves' ophthalmopathy. The sequencing input was blood.

The DNA for the CDR3 is TGTGCCAGCAGTTTACTCCTAGCGGGAGTTGCCTACGAGCAGTACTTC. Its translation is CASSLLLAGVAYEQYF. J is TRBJ2-7 and V is TRBV12-3 or TRBV12-4, with 10 bases that match TRBD2. V trimming: 2 bases; J trimming: 2 bases; junction bases outside the gene matches: 6. This CDR3 spans 16 amino acids.